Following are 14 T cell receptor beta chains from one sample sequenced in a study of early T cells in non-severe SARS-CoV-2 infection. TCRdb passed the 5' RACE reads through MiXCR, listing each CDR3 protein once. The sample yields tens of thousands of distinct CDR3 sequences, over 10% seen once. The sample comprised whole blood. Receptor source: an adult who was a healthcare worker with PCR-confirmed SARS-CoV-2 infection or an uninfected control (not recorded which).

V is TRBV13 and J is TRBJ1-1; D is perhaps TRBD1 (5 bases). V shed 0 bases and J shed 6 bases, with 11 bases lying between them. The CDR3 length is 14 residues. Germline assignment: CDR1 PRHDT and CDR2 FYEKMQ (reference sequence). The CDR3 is CASSLGAGAPEAFF. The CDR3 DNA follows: TGTGCCAGCAGCTTAGGGGCCGGGGCGCCTGAAGCTTTCTTT.

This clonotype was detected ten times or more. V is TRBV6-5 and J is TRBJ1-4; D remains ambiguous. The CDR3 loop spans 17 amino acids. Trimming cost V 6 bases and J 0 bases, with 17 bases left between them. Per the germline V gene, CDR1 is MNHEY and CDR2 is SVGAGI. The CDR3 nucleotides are TGTGCCAGCAGCCCCCGCGTGAGCCCTGCAACTAATGAAAAACTGTTTTTT. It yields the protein CASSPRVSPATNEKLFF.

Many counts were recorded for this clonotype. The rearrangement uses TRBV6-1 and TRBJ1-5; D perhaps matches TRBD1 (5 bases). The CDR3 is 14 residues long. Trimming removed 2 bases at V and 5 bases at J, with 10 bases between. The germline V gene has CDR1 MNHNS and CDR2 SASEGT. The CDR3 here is CASSEPRGYQPQHF. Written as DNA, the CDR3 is TGTGCCAGCAGTGAACCCCGGGGGTATCAGCCCCAGCATTTT.

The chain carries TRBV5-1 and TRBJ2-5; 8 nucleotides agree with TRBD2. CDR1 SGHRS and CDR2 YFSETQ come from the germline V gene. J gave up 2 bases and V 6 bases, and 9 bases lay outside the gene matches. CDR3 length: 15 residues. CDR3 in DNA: TGCGCCAGCACCCCCGGGGGGGTCCAACAAGAGACCCAGTACTTC. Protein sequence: CASTPGGVQQETQYF.

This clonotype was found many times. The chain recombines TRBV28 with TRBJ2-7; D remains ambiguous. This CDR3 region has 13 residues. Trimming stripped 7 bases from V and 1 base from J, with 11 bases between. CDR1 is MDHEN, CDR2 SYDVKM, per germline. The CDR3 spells CASKPAGSYEQYF. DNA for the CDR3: TGTGCCAGCAAACCCGCAGGTTCCTACGAGCAGTACTTC.

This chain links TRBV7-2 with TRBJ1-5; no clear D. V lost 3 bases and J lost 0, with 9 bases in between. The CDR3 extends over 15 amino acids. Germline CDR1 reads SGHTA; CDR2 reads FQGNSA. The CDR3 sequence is CASSFRGHSNQPQHF. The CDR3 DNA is TGTGCCAGCAGCTTTCGGGGTCATAGCAATCAGCCCCAGCATTTT.

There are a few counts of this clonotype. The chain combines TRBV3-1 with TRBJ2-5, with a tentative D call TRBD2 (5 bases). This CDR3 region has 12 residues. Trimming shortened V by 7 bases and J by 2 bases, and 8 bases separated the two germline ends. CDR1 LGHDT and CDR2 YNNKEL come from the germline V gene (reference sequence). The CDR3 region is CASTTGQETQYF. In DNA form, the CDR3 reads TGTGCCAGCACCACGGGGCAAGAGACCCAGTACTTC.

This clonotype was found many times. The CDR3 spells CSVEDRVGVEQFF. The DNA for the CDR3 is TGCAGCGTTGAAGATCGTGTGGGGGTTGAGCAGTTCTTC. The chain uses TRBV29-1 and TRBJ2-1, with D possibly being TRBD1 or TRBD2 (5 bases each). V lost 0 bases to trimming and J lost 9 bases, with 12 bases between them. This CDR3 comprises 13 residues. Germline V gene sequence: CDR1 SQVTM, CDR2 ANQGSEA.

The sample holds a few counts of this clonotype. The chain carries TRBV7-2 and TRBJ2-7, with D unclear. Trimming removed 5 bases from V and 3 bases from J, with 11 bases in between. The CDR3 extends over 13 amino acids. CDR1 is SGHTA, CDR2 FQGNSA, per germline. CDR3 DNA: TGTGCCAGCAGCCAAAGCAGGCTCTACGAGCAGTACTTC. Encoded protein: CASSQSRLYEQYF.

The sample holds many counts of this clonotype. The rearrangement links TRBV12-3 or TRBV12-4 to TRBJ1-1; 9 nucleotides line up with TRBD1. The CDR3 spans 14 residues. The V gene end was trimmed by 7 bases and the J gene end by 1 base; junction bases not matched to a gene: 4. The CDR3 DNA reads TGTGCCAGCATTCCGGGACAGGGGAACACTGAAGCTTTCTTT. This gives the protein CASIPGQGNTEAFF.

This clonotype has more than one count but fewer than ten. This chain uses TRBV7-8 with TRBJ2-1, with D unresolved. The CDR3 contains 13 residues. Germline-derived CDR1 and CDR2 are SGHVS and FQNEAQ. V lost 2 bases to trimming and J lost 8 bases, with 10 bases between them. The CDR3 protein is CASSLPLRDEQFF. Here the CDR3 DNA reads TGTGCCAGCAGCTTACCCCTTAGGGATGAGCAGTTCTTC.

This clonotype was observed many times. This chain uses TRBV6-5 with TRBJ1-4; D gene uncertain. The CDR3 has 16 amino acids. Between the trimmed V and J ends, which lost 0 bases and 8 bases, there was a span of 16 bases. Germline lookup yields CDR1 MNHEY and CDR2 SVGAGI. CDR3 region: CASSYSKREGGEKLFF. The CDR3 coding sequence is TGTGCCAGCAGTTACTCGAAGCGGGAGGGTGGGGAAAAACTGTTTTTT.

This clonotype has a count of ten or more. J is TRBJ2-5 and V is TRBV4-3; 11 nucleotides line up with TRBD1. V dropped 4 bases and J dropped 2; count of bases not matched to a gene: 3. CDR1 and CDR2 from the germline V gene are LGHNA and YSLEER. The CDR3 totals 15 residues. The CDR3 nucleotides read TGCGCCAGCAGCCCGGGACAGGGGGTTCAAGAGACCCAGTACTTC. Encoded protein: CASSPGQGVQETQYF.

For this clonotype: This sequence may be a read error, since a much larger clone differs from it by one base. DNA for the CDR3: TGCAGTGTTTTGCGTCCGGGACTGCCTTCCTACGAGCAGTACGAGCAGTACTTC. It encodes CSVLRPGLPSYEQYEQYF. V is TRBV20-1 and J is TRBJ2-7; the D gene is possibly TRBD2 (6 bases). The CDR3 totals 18 residues. From germline, CDR1 is DFQATT and CDR2 SNEGSKA (reference sequence). V was shortened by 7 bases and J by 4 bases, with 32 bases between the two germline ends.